A single sample gave rise to the 27 T cell receptor beta chains below, sequenced in a study of CD8+ T cells in alopecia areata. RNA was isolated and reverse transcribed to cDNA, the sequencing template. The assay was immunoSEQ multiplex PCR, and TCRdb's table has in-frame clones only and misses some. The repertoire holds approximately 100,000 clones, about 45% seen once, with 0.6% to 0.85% in the top ten. Sequencing was performed on CD4+ T cells sorted from blood. The receptors were sampled from a human donor with alopecia areata.

This rearrangement joins TRBV29-1 to TRBJ1-1, with no clear D. CDR1 and CDR2 from the germline V gene are SQVTM and ANQGSEA. There are 13 residues in the CDR3. Trimming removed 2 bases from V and 3 bases from J, with 10 bases in between. CDR3 loop: CSVEQQEYTEAFF. CDR3 sequence (DNA): TGCAGCGTTGAACAGCAGGAATACACTGAAGCTTTCTTT.

This chain connects TRBV28 to TRBJ2-3; maybe TRBD1 (6 bases). V lost 8 bases to trimming and J lost 0 bases, with 9 bases between them. CDR1 is MDHEN, CDR2 SYDVKM, per germline. This CDR3 has 13 residues. The DNA of the CDR3 is TGTGCCAGCGGGACACCTAGCACAGATACGCAGTATTTT. It is translated as CASGTPSTDTQYF.

This clone was seen a few times. The rearrangement links TRBV29-1 to TRBJ2-1; D not resolved. Deletions cut 4 bases from V and 5 bases from J, with 6 bases between. This CDR3 has 11 amino acids. Per germline, CDR1 SQVTM and CDR2 ANQGSEA. CDR3 residues: CSVGTNNEQFF. The CDR3 region has the DNA TGCAGCGTTGGGACCAACAATGAGCAGTTCTTC.

The chain employs TRBV29-1 and TRBJ2-1; tentative D call: TRBD2 (5 bases). The CDR3 extends over 14 amino acids. V was trimmed by 5 bases and J by 6 bases, leaving 17 bases between them. Germline V CDR1 and CDR2: SQVTM, ANQGSEA. The CDR3 is CSVRDRSGLNEQFF. DNA of the CDR3: TGCAGCGTTAGGGATCGCAGCGGACTCAATGAGCAGTTCTTC.

The chain carries TRBV29-1 and TRBJ1-4; tentative D call: TRBD1 (6 bases). The CDR3 runs to 16 residues. V shed 2 bases and J shed 5 bases, with 18 bases lying between them. Germline CDR1 is SQVTM and CDR2 is ANQGSEA. CDR3 protein: CSVELTGTRRNEKLFF. CDR3 DNA: TGCAGCGTTGAACTTACTGGGACACGAAGAAATGAAAAACTGTTTTTT. Complete variable domain (other parts from reference TRBV29-1 and TRBJ1-4): SAVISQKPSRDICQRGTSLTIQCQVDSQVTMMFWYRQQPGQSLTLIATANQGSEATYESGFVIDKFPISRPNLTFSTLTVSNMSPEDSSIYLCSVELTGTRRNEKLFFGSGTQLSVL.

This chain joins TRBV5-6 and TRBJ1-2; 8 nucleotides align to TRBD1. Trimming removed 4 bases from V and 7 bases from J; junction bases left unmatched: 6. From germline, CDR1 is SGHDT and CDR2 YYEEEE. The CDR3 totals 13 residues. CDR3 protein: CASSPDRESGYTF. The DNA for the CDR3 is TGTGCCAGCAGCCCGGACAGGGAAAGTGGCTACACCTTC.

This clone was counted between two and nine times. The V call is TRBV28, the J call TRBJ2-1; TRBD1 agrees at 7 bases. V lost 1 base and J lost 9; bases outside the gene matches: 6. The length of the CDR3 is 14 residues. Germline CDR1 reads MDHEN; CDR2 reads SYDVKM. The CDR3 sequence: CASSLLQGYGEQFF. The CDR3 DNA reads TGTGCCAGCAGTTTATTACAGGGGTACGGTGAGCAGTTCTTC.

The V gene is TRBV2, the J gene TRBJ1-6, with a possible D match to TRBD1 (5 bases). Germline V gives CDR1 SNHLY, CDR2 FYNNEI. This CDR3 region has 15 residues. The ends were cut back, 7 bases at V and 10 bases at J, with 20 bases in the middle. The CDR3 protein is CASTLLRQTGSPLHF. CDR3 sequence (DNA): TGTGCCAGCACCCTACTGCGACAGACGGGATCACCCCTCCACTTT.

This clone was found a few times. The chain links TRBV5-1 to TRBJ1-1; D gene uncertain. The CDR3 extends over 14 amino acids. From germline, CDR1 is SGHRS and CDR2 YFSETQ. The V end lost 1 base, the J end lost 0 bases, and 7 bases lay between the germline ends. CDR3 DNA: TGCGCCAGCAGCTTGTCACACCTGAACACTGAAGCTTTCTTT. Encoded protein: CASSLSHLNTEAFF.

This clone occurred a few times. The rearrangement joins TRBV4-3 to TRBJ2-7; D gene unclear. CDR1 and CDR2 (germline): LGHNA, YSLEER. Trimming cost V 0 bases and J 1 base, with 4 bases left between them. The CDR3 spans 13 residues. CDR3 bases: TGCGCCAGCAGCCAAGATAGGTCCTACGAGCAGTACTTC. Amino acids: CASSQDRSYEQYF.

In this sample, this clone turned up a few times. The V gene is TRBV29-1, the J gene TRBJ2-6; 10 bases fit TRBD1. Germline lookup yields CDR1 SQVTM and CDR2 ANQGSEA. With 7 bases clipped from V and 2 bases from J, the junction kept 5 bases outside the gene matches. This CDR3 spans 15 amino acids. Here the CDR3 DNA reads TGCAGCGCCGGGACAGGGGTCGCTGGGGCCAACGTCCTGACTTTC. Its protein is CSAGTGVAGANVLTF.

This clone was observed a single time. In the same sample, other DNA sequences code for this CDR3. This chain links TRBV29-1 with TRBJ2-6, with 7 bases lining up with TRBD2. CDR3 length: 13 amino acids. The V segment lost 6 bases and the J segment 4 bases; nucleotides outside the gene matches: 3. Germline V CDR1 and CDR2: SQVTM, ANQGSEA. The CDR3 is CSVGGDGANVLTF. DNA for the CDR3: TGCAGCGTGGGGGGGGACGGGGCCAACGTCCTGACTTTC. The whole variable domain, filled in from reference TRBV29-1 and TRBJ2-6, reads SAVISQKPSRDICQRGTSLTIQCQVDSQVTMMFWYRQQPGQSLTLIATANQGSEATYESGFVIDKFPISRPNLTFSTLTVSNMSPEDSSIYLCSVGGDGANVLTFGAGSRLTVL.

In its sample, this clone was seen a few times. Other DNA sequences within the sample encode an identical CDR3. The chain links TRBV29-1 to TRBJ1-1; D is uncertain. This CDR3 comprises 11 residues. The V end was cut by 2 bases, the J end by 1 base, with 2 bases between. Germline V gene lookup returns CDR1 SQVTM and CDR2 ANQGSEA. The CDR3 reads CSVERNTEAFF. The DNA of the CDR3 is TGCAGCGTTGAAAGGAACACTGAAGCTTTCTTT.

The genes are TRBV29-1 and TRBJ1-4; 10 nucleotides match TRBD1. The length of the CDR3 is 16 residues. Germline V gene data show CDR1 as SQVTM and CDR2 as ANQGSEA. Trimming removed 4 bases from V and 8 bases from J; junction bases left unmatched: 13. CDR3: CSVGTGDRGRREKLFF. CDR3 DNA: TGCAGCGTTGGAACCGGGGACAGGGGACGAAGGGAAAAACTGTTTTTT. Full variable domain (outside the CDR3, taken from reference TRBV29-1 and TRBJ1-4): SAVISQKPSRDICQRGTSLTIQCQVDSQVTMMFWYRQQPGQSLTLIATANQGSEATYESGFVIDKFPISRPNLTFSTLTVSNMSPEDSSIYLCSVGTGDRGRREKLFFGSGTQLSVL.

The V and J genes are TRBV4-1 and TRBJ1-6, with a possible D match to TRBD1 (5 bases). Trimming took 2 bases from V and 9 from J, leaving 14 bases between them. This CDR3 is built from 15 residues. Germline assignment: CDR1 MGHRA and CDR2 YSYEKL. The CDR3 is CASSQIGTLGSPLHF. The CDR3 DNA reads as TGCGCCAGCAGCCAAATCGGGACGTTGGGTTCACCCCTCCACTTT.

Only a few counts were recorded for this clone. The chain joins TRBV15 to TRBJ2-7; D is tentatively TRBD1 or TRBD2 (5 bases each). Trimming stripped 8 bases from V and 3 bases from J, with 14 bases between. This CDR3 is 13 amino acids long. Germline V CDR1 and CDR2: LNHNV, YYDKDF (reference sequence). The CDR3 DNA is TGTGCCACCTCGGGTGGGACCTACTACGAGCAGTACTTC. This sequence encodes CATSGGTYYEQYF. The full variable domain, its missing parts supplied by reference TRBV15 and TRBJ2-7, is DAMVIQNPRYQVTQFGKPVTLSCSQTLNHNVMYWYQQKSSQAPKLLFHYYDKDFNNEADTPDNFQSRRPNTSFCFLDIRSPGLGDTAMYLCATSGGTYYEQYFGPGTRLTVT.

To note about this clone: The sample carries other DNA sequences with the same CDR3. This rearrangement joins TRBV5-1 to TRBJ2-3; 9 bases fit TRBD1. CDR1 is SGHRS and CDR2 is YFSETQ in the germline V gene. The CDR3 extends over 14 amino acids. J lost 4 bases, V lost 1 base, and 1 base had no gene match. In nucleotides, the CDR3 is TGCGCCAGCAGCTTGAGACAGGGGGCAGATACGCAGTATTTT. This sequence encodes CASSLRQGADTQYF.

This clone was found once. This chain connects TRBV30 to TRBJ1-1; TRBD1 might be the D (5 bases). Per germline, CDR1 GTSNPN and CDR2 SVGIG (reference sequence). The CDR3 has 11 amino acids. V lost 2 bases and J 8 bases, leaving 9 bases between the germline ends. CDR3: CAWSRGPEAFF. The CDR3 DNA reads as TGTGCCTGGAGTAGGGGACCGGAAGCTTTCTTT.

V is TRBV4-2 and J is TRBJ2-4, with TRBD2 identical over 10 bases. The CDR3 loop spans 16 amino acids. Germline V gene data show CDR1 as LGHNA and CDR2 as YNFKEQ. V was pared by 2 bases and J by 1 base, with 2 bases of the junction left unmatched. The chain's CDR3 is CASSQSSGGAKNIQYF. The DNA of the CDR3 is TGTGCCAGCAGCCAAAGTAGCGGGGGGGCCAAAAACATTCAGTACTTC.

The CDR3: CASIKATGQNTIYF. CDR3 coding DNA: TGTGCCAGCATCAAAGCCACAGGACAAAACACCATATATTTT. This rearrangement joins TRBV28 to TRBJ1-3, with D tentatively TRBD1 (5 bases). Germline V gives CDR1 MDHEN, CDR2 SYDVKM. The length of the CDR3 is 14 residues. The V and J ends lost 7 bases and 6 bases respectively, with 16 bases between them.

This chain joins TRBV19 and TRBJ1-1, with D perhaps TRBD1 (5 bases). The CDR3 has 16 residues. Trimming removed 5 bases from V and 0 bases from J, with 16 bases in between. The germline CDR1 and CDR2 sequences are LNHDA and SQIVND (reference sequence). The CDR3 DNA sequence: TGTGCCAGTAGTCTACGATCCCGGGACTTGAACACTGAAGCTTTCTTT. It specifies CASSLRSRDLNTEAFF.

This rearrangement joins TRBV7-9 to TRBJ2-3; D could derive from TRBD1 or TRBD2 (5 bases each). Germline values: CDR1 SEHNR, CDR2 FQNEAQ (reference sequence). Trimming removed 3 bases from V and 7 bases from J, with 8 bases in between. CDR3 length: 12 residues. This CDR3 is CASSLRGYTQYF. CDR3 coding DNA: TGTGCCAGCAGCTTGAGGGGATATACGCAGTATTTT.

This clone was counted a few times. The V gene is TRBV19, the J gene TRBJ2-7, with 7 nucleotides matching TRBD2. V dropped 3 bases and J dropped 3; count of bases not matched to a gene: 11. The CDR3 contains 16 residues. CDR1 and CDR2 from the germline V gene are LNHDA and SQIVND (reference sequence). The CDR3, as DNA: TGTGCCAGTAGTATGGGAGCGGGGAAACCGAACTACGAGCAGTACTTC. It codes for CASSMGAGKPNYEQYF.

This chain links TRBV7-8 with TRBJ2-5; maybe TRBD1 (5 bases). This CDR3 is built from 15 residues. Germline V gene data show CDR1 as SGHVS and CDR2 as FQNEAQ. Between the trimmed V and J ends, which lost 6 bases and 0 bases, there was a span of 14 bases. This chain's CDR3 is CASRGPPTNQETQYF. The CDR3 DNA reads as TGTGCCAGCAGGGGGCCTCCAACAAACCAAGAGACCCAGTACTTC.

The chain has TRBV29-1 and TRBJ2-5; tentative D call: TRBD1 (5 bases). The CDR3 extends over 12 amino acids. Germline V CDR1 and CDR2: SQVTM, ANQGSEA. CDR3 nucleotides: TGCAGTTTGTTAGGGTCAGGGGAGACCCAGTACTTC. Residues: CSLLGSGETQYF.

This chain links TRBV29-1 with TRBJ2-1; TRBD2 matches 12 bases. Germline V gene lookup returns CDR1 SQVTM and CDR2 ANQGSEA. The CDR3 runs to 14 residues. V was pared by 6 bases and J by 4 bases, with 4 bases of the junction left unmatched. Written as DNA, the CDR3 is TGCAGCGTGAAGGGACTAGCGGGTTACAATGAGCAGTTCTTC. The encoded protein is CSVKGLAGYNEQFF.

This clone has only a few counts. V usage is TRBV18 and J usage is TRBJ2-2; 10 bases match TRBD2. This CDR3 contains 16 residues. With 4 bases clipped from V and 0 bases from J, the junction kept 2 bases outside the gene matches. The germline V gene has CDR1 KGHSH and CDR2 LQKENI. The CDR3 DNA reads TGTGCCAGCTCACGGGGACTAGCGTCGAACACCGGGGAGCTGTTTTTT. Protein sequence: CASSRGLASNTGELFF.